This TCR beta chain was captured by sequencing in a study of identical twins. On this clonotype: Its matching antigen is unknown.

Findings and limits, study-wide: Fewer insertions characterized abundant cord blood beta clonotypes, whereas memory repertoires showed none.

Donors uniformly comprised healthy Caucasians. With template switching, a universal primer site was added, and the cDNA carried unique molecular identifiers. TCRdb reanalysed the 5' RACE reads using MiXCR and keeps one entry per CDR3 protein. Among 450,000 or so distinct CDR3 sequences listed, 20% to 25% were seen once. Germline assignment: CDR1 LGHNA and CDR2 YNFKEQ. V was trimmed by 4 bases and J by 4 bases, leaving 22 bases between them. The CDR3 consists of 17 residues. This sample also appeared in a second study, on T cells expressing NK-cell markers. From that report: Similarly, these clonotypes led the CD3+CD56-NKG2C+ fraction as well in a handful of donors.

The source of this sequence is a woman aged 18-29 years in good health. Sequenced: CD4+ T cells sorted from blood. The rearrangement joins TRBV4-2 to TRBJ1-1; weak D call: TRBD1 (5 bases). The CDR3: CASSRGTGSPGSTEAFF. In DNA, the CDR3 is TGTGCCAGCAGCCGGGGGACCGGGAGCCCGGGGAGCACTGAAGCTTTCTTT.